This T cell receptor beta chain was documented in a study of identical twins. TCRdb ran MiXCR on the 5' RACE reads and lists one entry per CDR3 protein. Seen here are 690,000 or so distinct CDR3 sequences, 8% to 9% observed once, and the top ten hold approximately 0.89%. At least ten counts were recorded for this clonotype. The sample also formed part of further work on yellow fever vaccine responses in identical twins.

The receptor was isolated from a woman between 18 and 30 years old in good health. The sequencing input was PBMCs.

CDR3 residues: CASSVRGQGGEQYF. The CDR3 coding sequence is TGTGCCAGCAGCGTAAGGGGACAGGGTGGCGAGCAGTACTTC. The chain combines TRBV9 with TRBJ2-7; TRBD1 matches at 9 bases. The germline CDR1 and CDR2 sequences are SGDLS and YYNGEE. The CDR3 has 14 amino acids. V lost 1 base and J lost 6; bases outside the gene matches: 5.